Below are 30 T cell receptor beta chains sequenced from a single sample in a study of T cell responses to AZD1222 COVID-19 vaccine. TCRdb keeps only in-frame clones here, not all; method: immunoSEQ multiplex PCR. The table includes 110,000 to 150,000 clones, about nine tenths detected once. The sample in question was peripheral blood, obtained on day 0 of AZD1222 vaccination. The receptors here all came from an adult in good health.

The rearrangement uses TRBV20-1 and TRBJ1-1; D gene unclear. V gave up 4 bases and J gave up 1 base, with 4 bases separating them. CDR1 and CDR2 from the germline V gene are DFQATT and SNEGSKA (reference sequence). This CDR3 has 11 residues. The CDR3 sequence: CSATENTEAFF. In DNA form, the CDR3 reads TGCAGTGCTACAGAGAACACTGAAGCTTTCTTT.

The chain couples TRBV7-9 to TRBJ1-4, with D possibly matching TRBD1 (5 bases). The CDR3 extends over 16 amino acids. The V gene lost 2 bases and the J gene lost 3 bases, with 13 bases spanning the gap. Germline CDR1 SEHNR, CDR2 FQNEAQ (reference sequence). The CDR3 here is CASSLLPGLPNEKLFF. CDR3 DNA: TGTGCCAGCAGCTTACTACCAGGGCTCCCTAATGAAAAACTGTTTTTT.

The J gene is TRBJ1-4, the V gene TRBV27, with 11 bases matching TRBD1. CDR1 and CDR2 (germline): MNHEY, SMNVEV (reference sequence). The V and J ends lost 4 bases and 6 bases, in that order; junction bases with no gene match: 13. This CDR3 spans 18 amino acids. The CDR3 protein is CASSSLRDRGLGHEKLFF. Here the CDR3 DNA reads TGTGCCAGCAGTTCCCTCCGGGACAGGGGGTTGGGGCATGAAAAACTGTTTTTT.

The rearrangement links TRBV7-9 to TRBJ1-4; a weak D match, TRBD1 (5 bases). Deletions cut 5 bases from V and 8 bases from J, with 15 bases between. The V gene's germline CDR1 is SEHNR and CDR2 FQNEAQ (reference sequence). This CDR3 comprises 14 residues. The CDR3 DNA reads as TGTGCCAGCAGCCCCCAGGGATTGGTGGAAAAACTGTTTTTT. Its protein product is CASSPQGLVEKLFF.

This clone has more than one count but fewer than ten. V is TRBV7-7 and J is TRBJ2-2; D unclear. The CDR3 consists of 16 residues. Germline V gene lookup returns CDR1 SSHAT and CDR2 FNYEAQ (reference sequence). V shed 1 base and J shed 3 bases, with 12 bases lying between them. CDR3 nucleotide sequence: TGTGCCAGCAGCTTAGTCCCCTACACTGACACCGGGGAGCTGTTTTTT. It yields the protein CASSLVPYTDTGELFF.

The genes are TRBV5-6 and TRBJ1-6; 7 bases agree with TRBD1. Germline CDR1 SGHDT, CDR2 YYEEEE. Trimming removed 4 bases from V and 3 bases from J; junction bases left unmatched: 10. This CDR3 contains 17 residues. CDR3 coding DNA: TGTGCCAGCAGCCTATATACAGGGGTCGACTATAATTCACCCCTCCACTTT. Its translation is CASSLYTGVDYNSPLHF.

The chain employs TRBV5-1 and TRBJ2-1; TRBD2 aligns across 12 bases. Germline-derived CDR1 and CDR2 are SGHRS and YFSETQ. Trimming removed 4 bases from V and 9 bases from J; junction bases left unmatched: 5. The CDR3 loop spans 14 amino acids. CDR3 protein: CASSIRTSGTEQFF. In DNA form, the CDR3 reads TGCGCCAGCAGCATACGGACTAGCGGGACTGAGCAGTTCTTC.

This rearrangement joins TRBV9 to TRBJ1-3; TRBD1 matches at 7 bases. The V gene end was trimmed by 2 bases and the J gene end by 4 bases; junction bases not matched to a gene: 3. Germline-derived CDR1 and CDR2 are SGDLS and YYNGEE. The CDR3 totals 14 residues. CDR3 DNA sequence: TGTGCCAGCAGCGTGACAGGGAACGGAAACACCATATATTTT. Protein sequence: CASSVTGNGNTIYF.

The chain joins TRBV27 to TRBJ1-5; 7 positions agree with TRBD1. Looked up from germline, CDR1 is MNHEY and CDR2 is SMNVEV (reference sequence). This CDR3 has 13 residues. Trimming cost V 11 bases and J 9 bases; bases outside gene matches: 13. CDR3 bases: TGTGCCGGTAAAGACAGGGACCCTCGGCCCCAGCATTTT. It specifies CAGKDRDPRPQHF.

CDR3 loop: CASSFSWRLRF. The CDR3 DNA reads TGTGCCAGCAGCTTTTCATGGAGGCTGCGATTC. The chain carries TRBV21-1 and TRBJ1-2. TRBV21-1 is a documented pseudogene. This CDR3 is 11 amino acids long.

V is TRBV5-5 and J is TRBJ1-1; weak D call: TRBD1 (6 bases). Germline CDR1 reads SGHKS; CDR2 reads YYEKEE (reference sequence). The CDR3 is made up of 15 amino acids. Deletions cut 0 bases from V and 6 bases from J, with 15 bases between. Here the CDR3 DNA reads TGTGCCAGCAGCTTGGAGGGCTTGGGGGCGTCTGAAGCTTTCTTT. This encodes CASSLEGLGASEAFF.

This sequence joins TRBV20-1 and TRBJ2-1; 8 bases agree with TRBD1. This CDR3 contains 16 residues. Per germline, CDR1 DFQATT and CDR2 SNEGSKA (reference sequence). With V trimmed by 3 bases and J by 8 bases, 15 bases remained unmatched. The CDR3 here is CSASAGQGTFGDEQFF. For the CDR3, the DNA is TGCAGTGCTAGTGCTGGACAGGGAACGTTTGGCGATGAGCAGTTCTTC.

This sequence joins TRBV10-1 and TRBJ1-5; TRBD1 aligns across 8 bases. The CDR3 covers 15 residues. The germline V gene has CDR1 WNHNN and CDR2 SYGVQD (reference sequence). Trimming cost V 6 bases and J 4 bases; bases outside gene matches: 8. The CDR3 reads CASSKGQGGNQPQHF. As DNA, the CDR3 is TGCGCCAGCAGCAAAGGACAGGGAGGTAATCAGCCCCAGCATTTT.

The chain is built from TRBV19 and TRBJ2-5; 7 nucleotides align to TRBD2. CDR1 is LNHDA, CDR2 SQIVND, per germline (reference sequence). There are 16 residues in the CDR3. The V and J ends lost 3 bases and 0 bases, in that order; junction bases with no gene match: 7. CDR3 DNA sequence: TGTGCCAGTAGTATTCTCAGCGGGATTAACCAAGAGACCCAGTACTTC. Translated, it gives CASSILSGINQETQYF.

The chain uses TRBV27 and TRBJ1-4; no definite D call. The CDR3 contains 15 residues. The V end was cut by 4 bases, the J end by 0 bases, with 9 bases between. Germline V CDR1 and CDR2: MNHEY, SMNVEV (reference sequence). The CDR3 nucleotides are TGTGCCAGCAGTTCCACACCTTCAACTAATGAAAAACTGTTTTTT. Translating it yields CASSSTPSTNEKLFF.

Concerning this clone: The limits of the CDR3 on the DNA are not certain, so only TCRdb's listed CDR3 is given. The chain carries TRBV12-1 and TRBJ2-7; no check of the table's D call, TRBD1, against the DNA was made. TRBV12-1 is a pseudogene. With termini counted, the CDR3 has 15 amino acids. Here the CDR3 reads CASSWWGQGAREQYF.

The J gene is TRBJ2-1, the V gene TRBV20-1, with D possibly being TRBD1 or TRBD2 (5 bases each). The CDR3 contains 14 residues. Germline values: CDR1 DFQATT, CDR2 SNEGSKA (reference sequence). Trimming removed 3 bases from V and 8 bases from J, with 17 bases in between. CDR3 residues: CSASLGRVGHEQFF. CDR3 nucleotide sequence: TGCAGTGCTAGTTTAGGGAGAGTGGGGCATGAGCAGTTCTTC.

V usage is TRBV29-1 and J usage is TRBJ2-7; 11 bases map to TRBD2. V shed 4 bases, J shed 3 bases, and the junction held 5 bases outside the gene matches. Germline V gene lookup returns CDR1 SQVTM and CDR2 ANQGSEA. The CDR3 spans 14 residues. The CDR3 loop is CSVVTSGSLYEQYF. DNA of the CDR3: TGCAGCGTTGTCACTAGCGGGAGCCTCTACGAGCAGTACTTC.

The rearrangement joins TRBV27 to TRBJ2-7; 8 bases align to TRBD2. This CDR3 has 13 residues. Germline V CDR1 and CDR2: MNHEY, SMNVEV (reference sequence). The junction had 4 bases not matched to a gene; V was cut back by 3 bases and J by 6 bases. In DNA, the CDR3 is TGTGCCAGCAGTTTGTCCCGGGAGGGCGAGCAGTACTTC. Translated, it gives CASSLSREGEQYF.

This clone showed up just once. The chain has TRBV5-6 and TRBJ2-1, with D perhaps TRBD2 (5 bases). The CDR3 sequence is 16 residues long. CDR1 is SGHDT and CDR2 is YYEEEE in the germline V gene. The ends were cut back, 4 bases at V and 0 bases at J, with 14 bases in the middle. As DNA, the CDR3 is TGTGCCAGCAGCCCCTGGAAGGCGGGCTCCTACAATGAGCAGTTCTTC. As protein: CASSPWKAGSYNEQFF.

This chain links TRBV5-1 with TRBJ2-5; possibly TRBD1 or TRBD2 for D (6 bases each). The ends were cut back, 2 bases at V and 7 bases at J, with 15 bases in the middle. The length of the CDR3 is 14 residues. Germline values: CDR1 SGHRS, CDR2 YFSETQ. CDR3 nucleotide sequence: TGCGCCAGCAGCTTCCTAGGGGGGCAGGTGACCCAGTACTTC. Encoded protein: CASSFLGGQVTQYF.

The V call is TRBV5-4, the J call TRBJ2-1; D is perhaps TRBD2 (6 bases). The germline V gene has CDR1 SGHNT and CDR2 YYREEE (reference sequence). V was pared by 2 bases and J by 4 bases, with 13 bases between. CDR3 length: 15 residues. Here the CDR3 DNA reads TGTGCCAGCAGCTTCGGGGGACGGCCGTACAATGAGCAGTTCTTC. It specifies CASSFGGRPYNEQFF.

This chain connects TRBV6-5 to TRBJ1-5; 7 bases fit TRBD1. There are 15 residues in the CDR3. V lost 2 bases and J lost 6; bases outside the gene matches: 7. Germline V gene data show CDR1 as MNHEY and CDR2 as SVGAGI. The CDR3 nucleotides read TGTGCCAGCAGTTACCAGGCAGGGGGTCTTCAGCCCCAGCATTTT. This sequence encodes CASSYQAGGLQPQHF.

The chain employs TRBV28 and TRBJ2-7; D gene ambiguous. Between the trimmed V and J ends, which lost 7 bases and 3 bases, there was a span of 19 bases. The CDR3 extends over 15 amino acids. Germline assignment: CDR1 MDHEN and CDR2 SYDVKM. This chain's CDR3 is CASIPRSATVYEQYF. In nucleotides, the CDR3 is TGTGCCAGCATCCCGCGGTCGGCTACTGTCTACGAGCAGTACTTC.

The J gene is TRBJ2-5, the V gene TRBV7-9; TRBD2 matches 11 bases. The V gene end was trimmed by 5 bases and the J gene end by 7 bases; junction bases not matched to a gene: 6. Germline CDR1 SEHNR, CDR2 FQNEAQ (reference sequence). The CDR3 covers 14 residues. CDR3 residues: CASSQLAGEGTQYF. CDR3 bases: TGTGCCAGCAGCCAACTAGCGGGAGAGGGGACCCAGTACTTC.

V and J are TRBV5-4 and TRBJ1-1, with a possible D match to TRBD1 (5 bases). Germline-derived CDR1 and CDR2 are SGHNT and YYREEE (reference sequence). CDR3 length equals 13 residues. V was clipped by 4 bases and J by 1 base, with 8 bases between them. The CDR3 bases are TGTGCCAGCAGCAACGACAGGAACACTGAAGCTTTCTTT. Translated: CASSNDRNTEAFF.

J is TRBJ2-7 and V is TRBV5-4; TRBD1 matches 7 bases. The CDR3 sequence is 16 residues long. V lost 3 bases, J lost 3 bases, and 12 bases stayed unmatched. Looked up from germline, CDR1 is SGHNT and CDR2 is YYREEE (reference sequence). As DNA, the CDR3 is TGTGCCAGCAGCTCCGGGAAGTGGGACAGCAACTACGAGCAGTACTTC. It yields the protein CASSSGKWDSNYEQYF.

V is TRBV5-1 and J is TRBJ2-7; TRBD1 matches at 9 bases. From germline, CDR1 is SGHRS and CDR2 YFSETQ. Trimming cost V 4 bases and J 3 bases; bases outside gene matches: 8. This CDR3 contains 15 residues. The CDR3 sequence: CASSPWTGVYYEQYF. The CDR3 DNA reads TGCGCCAGCAGCCCATGGACAGGGGTCTACTACGAGCAGTACTTC.

This chain joins TRBV12-3 or TRBV12-4 and TRBJ2-1; TRBD2 matches 7 bases. With 6 bases clipped from V and 9 bases from J, the junction kept 5 bases outside the gene matches. The CDR3 totals 12 residues. The CDR3 reads CASSPGGGEQFF. The CDR3 DNA sequence: TGTGCCAGCAGCCCCGGCGGGGGTGAGCAGTTCTTC.

The rearrangement uses TRBV29-1 and TRBJ1-1, with 9 bases identical to TRBD1. Per the germline V gene, CDR1 is SQVTM and CDR2 is ANQGSEA. V was clipped by 6 bases and J by 0 bases; unmatched bases: 2. This CDR3 is built from 13 residues. The CDR3 bases are TGCAGCGTAGGGACAGGGCTGAACACTGAAGCTTTCTTT. Translation gives CSVGTGLNTEAFF.